What follows describes a single T cell receptor beta chain. This clone was picked up a small number of times. Its antigen specificity is not known. Per-base quality was not reported, and no clone a single base away is much larger than it. The record originates from a study of T cell responses to AZD1222 COVID-19 vaccine (dated by TCRdb to 2020 to 2023). Turning to the overall study: AZD1222 recipients with second doses at about 4 weeks or about 12 weeks were pooled, because spike-specific TCR depth and breadth did not differ between schedules. TCR sequencing covered about 230 trial participants: around 210 given two doses of AZD1222 and some 25 given two doses of MenACWY control vaccine. Trial participants were enrolled by age into subgroups of 18-55, 56-69 and 70-plus years, and 148, 28 and 57 TCR-sequenced participants, respectively, were included in these subgroups.

The time point label here, explained by the study, means: baseline before first vaccination. Vaccinee samples came from UK trials COV001 and COV002, including a single-blind randomized controlled phase 2/3 trial of AZD1222 (ChAdOx1 nCoV-19) in healthy adults. For TCRbeta chain sequencing, PBMC samples from trial participants were taken at day 0 and at day 28 after the second dose. The CDR3 regions of human TCRbeta chains were analyzed by immunosequencing. As for how the authors treated the data: TCRs in the repertoires were compared against a reference library of SARS-CoV-2-specific TCRs that had been generated with the MIRA antigen-specificity platform. Breadth meant the fraction of unique TCRs that were SARS-CoV-2-associated, whereas depth meant the fraction of total T cells that were SARS-CoV-2-associated. Using the MIRA data, every spike-specific TCR was mapped to the spike region that the TCR reacted to and assigned to either a CD4 or a CD8 class. Log10-transformed breadth and depth values were compared by one-way ANOVA with Sidak's multiple comparisons tests. TCRdb holds this immuneACCESS table with in-frame rearrangements only. Some clones are missing; in checked studies, unresolved V genes explain under half, and the rest has no known cause. D and trimming were read from the DNA, whereas the V and J calls and clone size are those reported in that table. Here the sample has fewer than 50,000 clones; over 60% occur a single time. The ten biggest clones cover approximately 7% of the sample.

Overall results and qualifications from the work: The whole spike protein was spanned by vaccine-associated CD4 TCRs, and dominant responses were seen in regions 160-218 and 743-854. Only five to seven AZD1222 recipients were SARS-CoV-2 seropositive at baseline, limiting conclusions about previously exposed vaccinees. In the small 56-69-year group, the increase in depth fell short of significance, most likely because of low power. Nearly half of unique spike-specific TCRs reportedly recognized epitopes outside regions mutated in the B.1.351 and B.1.1.7 variants. Because no day 14 peak-response samples were available, repertoires were characterized only after the peak T cell response. Participants were mostly white British, with more females than males. The authors suggested clonal diversity may have been underestimated. After two AZD1222 doses, spike-specific TCR breadth and depth were significantly higher than at day 0 and than in MenACWY recipients.

The material was peripheral blood, obtained on day 0 of AZD1222 vaccination. The sequence came from an adult in good health.

The CDR3 loop reads CASSPFDGSSGNTIYF. The DNA reads TGTGCCAGCTCACCTTTCGACGGGAGCTCTGGAAACACCATATATTTT. In this chain, TRBV18 is recombined with TRBJ1-3; too little of a D gene remains to name it. The CDR3 covers 16 residues, taking in both the cysteine and the phenylalanine. Only CDR3 DNA remains: 48 bases, in frame from the first base. The germline V gene encodes CDR1 KGHSH and CDR2 LQKENI. The V end loses 3 bases and the J end loses 0 bases, and a stretch of 12 bases separates them.